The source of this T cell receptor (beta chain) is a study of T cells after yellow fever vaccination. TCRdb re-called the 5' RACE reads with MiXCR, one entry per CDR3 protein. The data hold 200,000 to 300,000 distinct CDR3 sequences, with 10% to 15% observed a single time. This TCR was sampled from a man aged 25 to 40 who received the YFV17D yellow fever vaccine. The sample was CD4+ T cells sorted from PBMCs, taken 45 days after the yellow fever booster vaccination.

CDR3 region: CASSLESGPYEQYF. Written as DNA, the CDR3 is TGCGCCAGCAGCCTGGAGAGCGGGCCTTACGAGCAGTACTTC. The chain is built from TRBV5-1 and TRBJ2-7; TRBD2 is a possible D gene (6 bases). Germline V lookup: CDR1 SGHRS, CDR2 YFSETQ. V was trimmed by 4 bases and J by 4 bases, leaving 15 bases between them. The CDR3 extends over 14 amino acids.